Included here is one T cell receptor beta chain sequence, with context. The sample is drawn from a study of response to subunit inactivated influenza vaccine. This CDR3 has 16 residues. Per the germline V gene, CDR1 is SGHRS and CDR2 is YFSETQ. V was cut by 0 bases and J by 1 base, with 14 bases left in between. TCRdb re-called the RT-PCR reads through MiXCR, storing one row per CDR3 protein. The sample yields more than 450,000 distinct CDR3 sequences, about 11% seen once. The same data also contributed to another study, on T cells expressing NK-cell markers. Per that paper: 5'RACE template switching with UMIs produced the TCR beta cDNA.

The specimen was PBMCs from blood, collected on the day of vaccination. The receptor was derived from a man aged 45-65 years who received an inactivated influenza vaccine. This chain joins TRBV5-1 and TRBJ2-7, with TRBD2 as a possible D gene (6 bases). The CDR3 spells CASSLAPGGVSYEQYF. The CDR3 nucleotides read TGCGCCAGCAGCTTGGCCCCCGGAGGGGTTTCCTACGAGCAGTACTTC. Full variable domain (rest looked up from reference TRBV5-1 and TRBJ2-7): KAGVTQTPRYLIKTRGQQVTLSCSPISGHRSVSWYQQTPGQGLQFLFEYFSETQRNKGNFPGRFSGRQFSNSRSEMNVSTLELGDSALYLCASSLAPGGVSYEQYFGPGTRLTVT.